The 27 T cell receptor beta chains below were found in one sample sequenced in a study of blood T cell repertoires in COVID-19. The data were produced by immunoSEQ multiplex PCR, yet TCRdb's version contains in-frame clones alone and is incomplete. The sample has about 27,000 clones; approximately 90% are singletons. The sequencing input was peripheral blood. The receptors stem from a human donor in a cohort sampled during active COVID-19.

The chain employs TRBV6-1 and TRBJ2-7; 12 bases line up with TRBD2. CDR3 length: 18 residues. The germline V gene encodes CDR1 MNHNS and CDR2 SASEGT. The V gene end was trimmed by 1 base and the J gene end by 0 bases; junction bases not matched to a gene: 7. CDR3 amino acids: CASSEEGLAGGRSYEQYF. CDR3 in DNA: TGTGCCAGCAGTGAAGAGGGCCTAGCGGGGGGGCGCTCCTACGAGCAGTACTTC.

The chain links TRBV5-4 to TRBJ2-5; 9 positions match TRBD2. CDR1 and CDR2 from the germline V gene are SGHNT and YYREEE (reference sequence). The V and J ends lost 3 bases and 3 bases, in that order; junction bases with no gene match: 12. The CDR3 is made up of 17 amino acids. The DNA for the CDR3 is TGTGCCAGCAGCTCCCCTGCGGGAGGGGGAAGGAAAGAGACCCAGTACTTC. It yields the protein CASSSPAGGGRKETQYF.

The J gene is TRBJ1-1, the V gene TRBV27, with D perhaps matching TRBD1 (5 bases). The CDR3 contains 16 residues. Trimming stripped 5 bases from V and 0 bases from J, with 16 bases between. Germline assignment: CDR1 MNHEY and CDR2 SMNVEV (reference sequence). Written as DNA, the CDR3 is TGTGCCAGCAGTACCAGGTGGGGGGTTCTGAACACTGAAGCTTTCTTT. Its protein is CASSTRWGVLNTEAFF.

The chain carries TRBV2 and TRBJ2-7; TRBD1 matches at 10 bases. V lost 8 bases to trimming and J lost 11 bases; unmatched junction nucleotides: 12. The CDR3 runs 13 residues. From germline, CDR1 is SNHLY and CDR2 FYNNEI. CDR3 residues: CASGSRLTGGEYF. The CDR3 DNA sequence: TGTGCCAGCGGATCTCGACTGACAGGGGGCGAGTACTTC.

The chain couples TRBV9 to TRBJ1-3; D unresolved. V was pared by 1 base and J by 0 bases, with 8 bases between. Germline assignment: CDR1 SGDLS and CDR2 YYNGEE. The CDR3 sequence is 15 residues long. The CDR3, as DNA: TGTGCCAGCAGCGTAAAGCCTTTCTCTGGAAACACCATATATTTT. It yields the protein CASSVKPFSGNTIYF.

This clone was counted only a few times. The rearrangement uses TRBV19 and TRBJ1-5; D is perhaps TRBD1 (5 bases). The CDR3 contains 15 residues. V was clipped by 7 bases and J by 4 bases, with 17 bases between them. CDR1 is LNHDA and CDR2 is SQIVND in the germline V gene (reference sequence). The CDR3 bases are TGTGCCAGTACGGTGGGTCTTGGGGGGAATCAGCCCCAGCATTTT. Translating gives CASTVGLGGNQPQHF. The full variable domain, with the rest looked up from reference TRBV19 and TRBJ1-5, is DGGITQSPKYLFRKEGQNVTLSCEQNLNHDAMYWYRQDPGQGLRLIYYSQIVNDFQKGDIAEGYSVSREKKESFPLTVTSAQKNPTAFYLCASTVGLGGNQPQHFGDGTRLSIL.

The chain joins TRBV25-1 to TRBJ1-2; TRBD1 might be the D (6 bases). The CDR3 length is 13 residues. Germline V CDR1 and CDR2: MGHDK, SYGVNS. The V and J ends lost 3 bases and 6 bases respectively, with 11 bases between them. CDR3 nucleotides: TGTGCCAGCAGTGATCCCGGACAGAATGGCTACACCTTC. It yields the protein CASSDPGQNGYTF.

The J gene is TRBJ2-7, the V gene TRBV5-5; a possible D gene is TRBD1 (6 bases). Germline V gives CDR1 SGHKS, CDR2 YYEKEE (reference sequence). V was pared by 0 bases and J by 1 base, with 8 bases between. The CDR3 runs 14 residues. CDR3 sequence: CASSLVTGSYEQYF. CDR3 in DNA: TGTGCCAGCAGCTTGGTTACAGGGTCCTACGAGCAGTACTTC.

This rearrangement joins TRBV2 to TRBJ2-5; TRBD1 matches 8 bases. Per germline, CDR1 SNHLY and CDR2 FYNNEI. Losses at the gene ends were 7 bases for V and 4 bases for J; bases not matched to a gene: 11. CDR3 length equals 15 residues. The CDR3 nucleotides are TGTGCCAGCACCTTGGACAGGGCCAGCGGAGAGACCCAGTACTTC. Translation gives CASTLDRASGETQYF.

The V and J genes are TRBV2 and TRBJ1-5; D possibly corresponds to TRBD1 (6 bases). The CDR3 spans 15 residues. V lost 6 bases and J lost 5, with 17 bases in between. CDR1 SNHLY and CDR2 FYNNEI come from the germline V gene. CDR3 nucleotide sequence: TGTGCCAGCAGACTGGGGGGGCCGGGGGATCAGCCCCAGCATTTT. Translated: CASRLGGPGDQPQHF. The whole variable domain, filled in from reference TRBV2 and TRBJ1-5, reads EPEVTQTPSHQVTQMGQEVILRCVPISNHLYFYWYRQILGQKVEFLVSFYNNEISEKSEIFDDQFSVERPDGSNFTLKIRSTKLEDSAMYFCASRLGGPGDQPQHFGDGTRLSIL.

This clone was picked up a small number of times. DNA of the CDR3: TGTGCCAGCAGCTCTAACAGGGGGATACATTCACCCCTCCACTTT. Residues: CASSSNRGIHSPLHF. The chain couples TRBV13 to TRBJ1-6; TRBD1 agrees at 8 bases. CDR1 and CDR2 from the germline V gene are PRHDT and FYEKMQ (reference sequence). With V trimmed by 4 bases and J by 8 bases, 7 bases remained unmatched. The CDR3 has 15 amino acids.

V gene TRBV5-4 combines with J gene TRBJ2-7; no definite D call. Germline assignment: CDR1 SGHNT and CDR2 YYREEE (reference sequence). The germline V and J ends were trimmed by 7 bases and 4 bases, with 15 bases remaining between them. The CDR3 contains 13 residues. The DNA for the CDR3 is TGTGCCAGCCAGGCGCAAGCAGGTTACGAGCAGTACTTC. Translation gives CASQAQAGYEQYF.

The rearrangement links TRBV6-6 to TRBJ1-5; D gene uncertain. Germline values: CDR1 MNHNY, CDR2 SVGAGI (reference sequence). V was pared by 2 bases and J by 0 bases, with 5 bases between. The CDR3 has 14 amino acids. The CDR3 region has the DNA TGTGCCAGCAGTTACGGGCATAGCAATCAGCCCCAGCATTTT. Amino acid sequence: CASSYGHSNQPQHF.

The J gene is TRBJ2-3, the V gene TRBV5-8; 10 bases map to TRBD2. The V gene end was trimmed by 3 bases and the J gene end by 1 base; junction bases not matched to a gene: 2. In germline, CDR1 is SGHTS, CDR2 YDEGEE. The CDR3 consists of 15 residues. The CDR3 loop is CASSSGLAGTDTQYF. The CDR3 DNA reads as TGTGCCAGCAGCTCCGGACTAGCGGGCACAGATACGCAGTATTTT.

The chain couples TRBV6-1 to TRBJ1-6, with a tentative D call TRBD1 (6 bases). Germline values: CDR1 MNHNS, CDR2 SASEGT. V dropped 2 bases and J dropped 10 bases, with 12 bases sitting between them. The CDR3 runs 14 residues. Here the CDR3 DNA reads TGTGCCAGCAGTGAAACTAGGGGACAATCACCCCTCCACTTT. It translates to CASSETRGQSPLHF.

The chain has TRBV15 and TRBJ2-1, with 8 bases aligning to TRBD2. The germline CDR1 and CDR2 sequences are LNHNV and YYDKDF (reference sequence). The junction had 4 bases not matched to a gene; V was cut back by 0 bases and J by 3 bases. The CDR3 covers 16 residues. The CDR3 protein is CATSRDFRGGYNEQFF. Written as DNA, the CDR3 is TGTGCCACCAGCAGAGACTTTCGGGGGGGCTACAATGAGCAGTTCTTC.

V gene TRBV7-3 combines with J gene TRBJ2-1; a weak D match, TRBD2 (6 bases). Germline V gene data show CDR1 as SGHTA and CDR2 as FQGTGA. This CDR3 region has 13 residues. Trimming stripped 2 bases from V and 10 bases from J, with 12 bases between. The CDR3 spells CASSLEGRTEQFF. CDR3 nucleotides: TGTGCCAGCAGCTTAGAAGGGAGGACGGAGCAGTTCTTC.

This clone has just a few counts. This chain connects TRBV6-5 to TRBJ2-3; the match to TRBD2 covers 7 bases. V gave up 4 bases and J gave up 10 bases; unmatched junction bases: 17. The CDR3 contains 16 residues. CDR1 and CDR2 from the germline V gene are MNHEY and SVGAGI. The CDR3 nucleotides read TGTGCCAGCAGTTCCAGGACTAGAGGGGATTTGGGGGCGCAGTATTTT. It encodes CASSSRTRGDLGAQYF.

As DNA, the CDR3 is TGTGCCAGCAGCGGCTCCGGGACAGGTTCCCTATTAACGGGCTACACCTTC. Translated: CASSGSGTGSLLTGYTF. The chain uses TRBV9 and TRBJ1-2, with 8 bases aligning to TRBD1. The CDR3 length is 17 residues. Losses at the gene ends were 3 bases for V and 8 bases for J; bases not matched to a gene: 18. Per the germline V gene, CDR1 is SGDLS and CDR2 is YYNGEE.

The rearrangement joins TRBV18 to TRBJ2-7; 7 nucleotides match TRBD2. Germline V gene sequence: CDR1 KGHSH, CDR2 LQKENI. The CDR3 consists of 15 residues. V lost 4 bases and J lost 3; bases outside the gene matches: 9. This chain's CDR3 is CASSQSGTGGYEQYF. CDR3 coding DNA: TGTGCCAGCTCACAAAGCGGGACTGGGGGCTACGAGCAGTACTTC.

Written as DNA, the CDR3 is TGTGCCAGCAGCCTTGGCGGTGCTAACTATGGCTACACCTTC. Translation: CASSLGGANYGYTF. This chain uses TRBV7-9 with TRBJ1-2; D is unresolved. CDR1 and CDR2 (germline): SEHNR, FQNEAQ (reference sequence). The CDR3 extends over 14 amino acids. The V and J ends lost 5 bases and 0 bases respectively, with 10 bases between them.

The J gene is TRBJ2-2, the V gene TRBV4-1; TRBD2 might be the D (7 bases). CDR3 length: 17 amino acids. The V and J ends lost 4 bases and 4 bases respectively, with 19 bases between them. The V gene's germline CDR1 is MGHRA and CDR2 YSYEKL. The CDR3: CASSRGGLSGGTGELFF. The CDR3 nucleotides are TGCGCCAGCAGCCGGGGGGGCCTTAGCGGCGGCACCGGGGAGCTGTTTTTT.

The chain combines TRBV5-1 with TRBJ1-2; D not resolved. Germline values: CDR1 SGHRS, CDR2 YFSETQ. CDR3 length: 13 residues. V was cut by 3 bases and J by 2 bases, with 8 bases left in between. In DNA form, the CDR3 reads TGCGCCAGCAGCTCCATCCAGAACTATGGCTACACCTTC. This encodes CASSSIQNYGYTF.

The rearrangement uses TRBV19 and TRBJ1-1, with a weak D call TRBD1 (6 bases). Deletions cut 3 bases from V and 5 bases from J, with 10 bases between. CDR3 length: 13 residues. CDR1 and CDR2 from the germline V gene are LNHDA and SQIVND (reference sequence). In DNA, the CDR3 is TGTGCCAGTAGTATCCACAGGGAGACTGAAGCTTTCTTT. Translated, it gives CASSIHRETEAFF.

The V gene is TRBV3-1 (or the pseudogene TRBV3-2), the J gene TRBJ2-1; TRBD2 agrees at 10 bases. The CDR3 extends over 17 amino acids. Germline-derived CDR1 and CDR2 are LGHDT and YNNKEL (reference sequence). J gave up 7 bases and V 8 bases, and 17 bases lay outside the gene matches. As DNA, the CDR3 is TGTGCCAGCGGTCCTACACCAAGCGGGGGGGCCGGGAATGAGCAGTTCTTC. Protein product: CASGPTPSGGAGNEQFF.

The rearrangement links TRBV7-3 to TRBJ1-1; 8 bases match TRBD1. The junction had 0 bases not matched to a gene; V was cut back by 3 bases and J by 0 bases. This CDR3 contains 14 residues. CDR1 is SGHTA, CDR2 FQGTGA, per germline. The CDR3 reads CASSLTGVNTEAFF. In DNA form, the CDR3 reads TGTGCCAGCAGCTTGACAGGGGTGAACACTGAAGCTTTCTTT.

The V call is TRBV11-2, the J call TRBJ2-7; D gene unclear. The CDR3 loop spans 11 amino acids. In germline, CDR1 is SGHAT, CDR2 FQNNGV. V shed 4 bases and J shed 1 base, with 2 bases lying between them. The CDR3 region is CASSSSYEQYF. The CDR3 region has the DNA TGTGCCAGCAGCTCTTCCTACGAGCAGTACTTC.